This record looks at one T cell receptor (beta chain) sequence and its context. Germline CDR1 and CDR2: KGHSH and LQKENI. The CDR3 has 14 residues. V was trimmed by 0 bases and J by 15 bases, leaving 18 bases between them. This entry belongs to a study of radiotherapy plus CTLA-4 blockade in lung cancer. Study context: Objective responses were observed in about a sixth of patients, and disease control was achieved by 31%.

Sequencing used immunoSEQ multiplex PCR; TCRdb keeps in-frame clones, though not all of them. This table has about 87,000 clones, around 87% appearing once. Alongside CTLA-4 blockade with ipilimumab, patients with chemo-refractory metastatic non-small-cell lung cancer received focal radiation. The receptor's source is a human donor with non-small cell lung cancer that progressed on radiotherapy plus ipilimumab. The starting material was peripheral blood, obtained from a patient treated with radiotherapy plus ipilimumab. The chain joins TRBV18 to TRBJ1-5, with D possibly matching TRBD1 (5 bases). This CDR3 is CASSPPSVQDGRHF. In DNA, the CDR3 is TGTGCCAGCTCACCACCTTCTGTACAGGATGGGAGGCATTTT.